These T cell receptor beta chains were read from a single sample in a study of blood T cell repertoires in COVID-19. This table comes from immunoSEQ multiplex PCR, and its TCRdb copy is limited to in-frame clones, with some not included. The table shows roughly 250,000 clones, with roughly nine tenths occurring only once. Sequenced material: PBMCs or T cells enriched from blood (not recorded which). These receptors all come from a human donor in a cohort exposed to, infected with or recovered from COVID-19 (not recorded which). The donor label of this sample is uncertain. Both conserved end residues are part of each CDR3. D genes are given only for firm matches. Clone sizes are given selectively: once, few, many, or a class where the clone is expanded.

D | J | size | V | CDR3 | DNA
TRBD2 | TRBJ2-1 | NA | TRBV5-1 | CASSQIGTRHEQFF | TGCGCCAGCAGCCAAATAGGGACTAGACATGAGCAGTTCTTC
TRBD1 | TRBJ1-2 | NA | TRBV7-3 | CASSPGTGGYGYTF | TGTGCCAGCAGCCCGGGGACAGGGGGCTACGGCTACACCTTC
NA | TRBJ1-5 | few | TRBV4-2 | CASSQVYDQPQHF | TGTGCCAGCAGCCAAGTTTATGATCAGCCCCAGCATTTT
TRBD1 | TRBJ2-7 | NA | TRBV19 | CASSQTGGTYEQYF | TGTGCCAGTAGTCAGACAGGGGGGACCTACGAGCAGTACTTC
NA | TRBJ2-1 | NA | TRBV28 | CASSLPEEAYNEQFF | TGTGCCAGCAGCTTACCGGAGGAGGCCTACAATGAGCAGTTCTTC
TRBD1 | TRBJ1-1 | NA | TRBV5-6 | CASTDRVHTEAFF | TGTGCCAGCACAGACAGGGTCCACACTGAAGCTTTCTTT
NA | TRBJ2-4 | once | TRBV4-1 | CASSQDPPVLQNIQYF | TGCGCCAGCAGCCAAGATCCCCCGGTCCTCCAAAACATTCAGTACTTC
NA | TRBJ1-5 | once | TRBV19 | CASTSKGGKNQPQHF | TGTGCCAGCACTTCGAAAGGGGGAAAAAATCAGCCCCAGCATTTT
TRBD1 | TRBJ2-7 | NA | TRBV10-1 | CATSTGIAYEQYF | TGCGCCACCTCGACAGGGATAGCCTACGAGCAGTACTTC
NA | TRBJ2-1 | NA | TRBV4-1 | CASSLLPGEDEQFF | TGCGCCAGCAGCCTGCTACCGGGGGAGGATGAGCAGTTCTTC
NA | TRBJ2-1 | NA | TRBV7-3 | CASSLLGQYNEQFF | TGTGCCAGCAGCTTATTAGGACAGTACAATGAGCAGTTCTTC
NA | TRBJ2-3 | NA | TRBV9 | CASSVAWRTTDTQYF | TGTGCCAGCAGCGTAGCTTGGAGGACTACAGATACGCAGTATTTT
TRBD1 | TRBJ1-2 | NA | TRBV4-3 | CASSQDRQGAVYGYTF | TGCGCCAGCAGCCAAGATAGACAGGGGGCAGTCTATGGCTACACCTTC
NA | TRBJ1-2 | NA | TRBV2 | CASARTTPQGGYTF | TGTGCCAGCGCTAGAACAACTCCTCAGGGAGGCTACACCTTC